The clone carrying this T cell receptor (beta chain) was picked up a small number of times. The data derive from a study of T-cell reconstitution after alpha-beta-depleted transplantation in children. The V end was cut by 1 base, the J end by 3 bases, with 12 bases between. The CDR3 is made up of 15 amino acids. Germline values: CDR1 SEHNR, CDR2 FQNEAQ (reference sequence). Preparing the TCRbeta library involved the use of unique molecular identifiers. TCRdb itself ran the PCR reads through MiXCR, one entry per CDR3 protein. The sample has about 420,000 distinct CDR3 sequences, roughly 17% seen once. This clonotype originated in a boy less than two years old who had a stem cell transplant for Wiskott-Aldrich syndrome, so the T cells may come from the graft donor. This sequence joins TRBV7-9 and TRBJ1-1; no clear D. Source: PBMCs, mostly from graft donor cells, taken 360 days after TCRalphabeta/CD19-depleted stem cell transplant. The CDR3 loop is CASSLGLPWDTEAFF. The CDR3 coding sequence is TGTGCCAGCAGCTTAGGCCTACCATGGGACACTGAAGCTTTCTTT.